This T cell receptor beta chain was captured in a study of control samples from healthy donors and cancer patients. Data came from immunoSEQ multiplex PCR; TCRdb stores just in-frame clones and leaves some out. Of about 61,000 clones in the sample, 90% were seen once. This CDR3 has 18 amino acids. CDR1 MDHEN and CDR2 SYDVKM come from the germline V gene. Trimming took 3 bases from V and 2 from J, leaving 20 bases between them. The J gene is TRBJ2-1, the V gene TRBV28; no clear D. This clonotype originated in a man in his sixties with colorectal cancer. Material: PBMCs. The CDR3 sequence is CASSLSSQVTFTYNEQFF. CDR3 in DNA: TGTGCCAGCAGTTTGTCTTCCCAGGTGACCTTCACCTACAATGAGCAGTTCTTC.